This T cell receptor beta chain was captured in a study of cytomegalovirus exposure and HLA in healthy donors. For the study at large: A data release that came early held around 85 million unique TCRs from HLA-typed donors.

Regarding the study as a whole: Researchers counted 164 TCR beta chains as cytomegalovirus-associated. Later on, an analysis found that several of the most significant clusters appeared to be linked to common viral pathogens, which included parvovirus B19. Presence/absence comparisons presumed near-even sequencing depth among donors.

In the case of this clone: Its matching antigen is unknown.

Primers for the PCR totalled 60 Vbeta and 13 Jbeta. Sequenced by immunoSEQ multiplex PCR; TCRdb stores in-frame clones only, minus some. Across about 210,000 clones, the top ten clones capture approximately 0.98% of the sample. The CDR3 is made up of 13 amino acids. Trimming took off 1 base at V and 5 bases at J, with 8 bases between the two ends. The germline V gene encodes CDR1 GTSNPN and CDR2 SVGIG (reference sequence). The chain couples TRBV30 to TRBJ1-4; a possible D gene is TRBD1 (5 bases). This TCR was sampled from a woman in her twenties or thirties in good health and CMV-seropositive. The sequenced material came from PBMCs. The CDR3 is CAWSEGSNEKLFF. The CDR3, as DNA: TGTGCCTGGAGTGAGGGGTCCAATGAAAAACTGTTTTTT.